This TCR beta chain was captured in a study of blood T cells in healthy people across ages. Remarks on this clonotype: Its antigen is as yet unknown.

Primers used in a second PCR of about 6 to 11 cycles were a sample-barcoded 5' primer and a J-beta primer mix. Each CDR3 protein is one row after TCRdb ran MiXCR on the 5' RACE reads. The sample gives 780,000 or so distinct CDR3 sequences, 40% to 65% of which show up once; under 50% is in the top ten. Total RNA extracted from each sample amounted to at least 5.5 micrograms. Study results and limitations: Strong correlation was found linking TCR beta diversity to naive T cell percentage. Per million T cells, TCR beta diversity dropped about linearly as age rose. It was held that diversity estimates obtained from one million T cells represented underestimates.

V was pared by 2 bases and J by 8 bases, with 7 bases between. From germline, CDR1 is SGHTA and CDR2 FQGTGA. CDR3 size: 12 residues. The clonotype was recovered from a man at least 80 years old in good health. Sample: blood. The chain joins TRBV7-3 to TRBJ2-1; D is unresolved. Written as DNA, the CDR3 is TGTGCCAGCAGCTTAGTCGGCGATGAGCAGTTCTTC. Residues: CASSLVGDEQFF.